A selection of T cell receptor beta chains follows, all from one sample in a study of T cells in Graves' hyperthyroidism and ophthalmopathy. TCRdb reprocessed the multiplex PCR reads via MiXCR and lists one record per CDR3 protein. Of 300,000 to 350,000 distinct CDR3 sequences in the sample, 16% were seen once. The sequenced sample was blood. These receptors all stem from a man between 25 and 39 years old with Graves' hyperthyroidism. Each CDR3 is given with its conserved first and last residue. D genes are given only for firm matches. Clone size is not always given. Where it is, it says once, few, many or a class for expanded clones.

abundance	v_gene	j_gene	d_gene	CDR3nt	CDR3aa
many	TRBV7-2	TRBJ2-2	TRBD1	TGTGCCAGCAGCTTTGACAGGGGGCGGGGGGAGCTGTTTTTT	CASSFDRGRGELFF
NA	TRBV6-1	TRBJ2-2	TRBD2	TGTGCCAGCGGATGGGGGAGGCGGGAGGCTTATAACACCGGGGAGCTGTTTTTT	CASGWGRREAYNTGELFF
many	TRBV6-1	TRBJ1-5	TRBD1	TGTGCCAGCAGTCCATCGGGACAGGGGGCTCATCAGCCCCAGCATTTT	CASSPSGQGAHQPQHF
few	TRBV29-1	TRBJ1-1	NA	TGCAGCGTTGCGGAACAGGTTAACACTGAAGCTTTCTTT	CSVAEQVNTEAFF
many	TRBV6-2/TRBV6-3	TRBJ2-1	NA	TGTGCCAGCAGTCAACGGGGGACACTAAGCTCCTACAATGAGCAGTTCTTC	CASSQRGTLSSYNEQFF
many	TRBV12-3/TRBV12-4	TRBJ1-6	TRBD1	TGTGCCAGCAGTTCTGGCCTGACAGGGTGGCCGTACGCCCTCCACTTT	CASSSGLTGWPYALHF
NA	TRBV25-1	TRBJ1-1	TRBD1	TGTGCCAGCAGTCGACAGGGGCGGAACACTGAAGCTTTCTTT	CASSRQGRNTEAFF
NA	TRBV11-1	TRBJ2-5	NA	TGTGCCAGCAGCCGCCATCGGGACATCCAAGAGACCCAGTACTTC	CASSRHRDIQETQYF
many	TRBV27	TRBJ2-7	TRBD2	TGTGCCAGCAGTTTCGTTGCGGGAGCCTACGAGCAGTACTTC	CASSFVAGAYEQYF
NA	TRBV20-1	TRBJ2-2	TRBD1	TGCAGTGCTAGAACGTACAGGGGCGATAACACCGGGGAGCTGTTTTTT	CSARTYRGDNTGELFF
NA	TRBV10-3	TRBJ2-3	NA	TGTGCCATCAGTGAGGGCACAGATACGCAGTATTTT	CAISEGTDTQYF
many	TRBV12-3/TRBV12-4	TRBJ2-3	NA	TGTGCCAGCCTTTCGGGGAGCACAGATACGCAGTATTTT	CASLSGSTDTQYF
many	TRBV2	TRBJ2-1	NA	TGTGCCAGCAACCTGAGGGTGAATGAGCAGTTCTTC	CASNLRVNEQFF
few	TRBV6-4	TRBJ2-3	NA	TGTGCCAGCAGTGACCAACCAATTTTGGGTACGCAGTATTTT	CASSDQPILGTQYF
many	TRBV5-1	TRBJ1-4	TRBD1	TGCGCCAGCAGTTTCGGACAGGGGCGTGAAAAACTGTTTTTT	CASSFGQGREKLFF
many	TRBV24-1	TRBJ2-5	NA	TGTGCCACCAGTACGACAGGCGCCGCCGGGACCCAGTACTTC	CATSTTGAAGTQYF
few	TRBV3-1	TRBJ2-1	NA	TGTGCCAGCAGCCTTGGACCGGGACTTTCCTACAATGAGCAGGTCTTC	CASSLGPGLSYNEQVF
NA	TRBV19	TRBJ2-1	NA	TGTGCCAGTAGTAAGGAGGGTGTCCTTGGGTACAATGAGCAGTTCTTC	CASSKEGVLGYNEQFF
many	TRBV19	TRBJ2-5	NA	TGTGCCAGTAGTCCCCAGGGCGCGGTCCAAGAGACCCAGTACTTC	CASSPQGAVQETQYF
few	TRBV15	TRBJ1-5	TRBD1	TGTGCCACCAGCAGAGAAAATGACAGGGTTGACAATCAGCCCCAGCATTTT	CATSRENDRVDNQPQHF
once	TRBV5-1	TRBJ2-5	NA	TGCGCCGGCAGCTCGGTTGTTGGTACAGCACAAGAGACCCAGTACTTC	CAGSSVVGTAQETQYF
few	TRBV10-3	TRBJ1-2	TRBD1	TGTGCCATCAGTGAGTTACAGGGGGACTATGGCTACACCTTC	CAISELQGDYGYTF
few	TRBV20-1	TRBJ2-1	TRBD2	TGCAGTGCAGAACTAGCGGGGTCCTACAATGAGCAGTTCTTC	CSAELAGSYNEQFF
few	TRBV10-3	TRBJ1-1	NA	TGTGCCATCAGTGAGTCAACGAGGACACCCACTGAAGCTTTCTTT	CAISESTRTPTEAFF
few	TRBV2	TRBJ2-7	NA	TGTGCCAGCAGTGAAGGAGGGTTCTACGAGCAGTACTTC	CASSEGGFYEQYF
many	TRBV27	TRBJ1-2	NA	TGTGCCGCAAAGAGGGCCGGTGACAACTATGGCTACACCTTC	CAAKRAGDNYGYTF
many	TRBV11-2	TRBJ1-3	NA	TGTGCCAGCAGCTTAGAAAGTTATCCTGGAAACACCATATATTTT	CASSLESYPGNTIYF